Following are 8 T cell receptor beta chains from one sample sequenced in a study of blood T cells in healthy people across ages. Primed by a sample-barcoded 5' primer and a J-beta primer mix, a second PCR proceeded for 7 to 11 cycles. TCRdb fed the 5' RACE reads into MiXCR, producing one record per CDR3 protein. The sample lists 1.5 million to 1.9 million distinct CDR3 sequences, approximately 39% occurring once. The sequenced material came from blood. These receptors were taken from a woman under 30 in good health.

V usage is TRBV29-1 and J usage is TRBJ2-3, with a tentative D call TRBD1 (5 bases). Trimming pared 2 bases from V and 7 bases from J, leaving 10 bases between. The CDR3 loop spans 12 amino acids. Germline V gene sequence: CDR1 SQVTM, CDR2 ANQGSEA. The CDR3 protein is CSVETGSHTQYF. DNA for the CDR3: TGCAGCGTTGAAACAGGTAGCCATACGCAGTATTTT.

DNA of the CDR3: TGTGCCACCAGCAGGGGACGGAATTACAATGAGCAGTTCTTC. Its protein product is CATSRGRNYNEQFF. The chain combines TRBV15 with TRBJ2-1; D tentatively reads TRBD1 or TRBD2 (5 bases each). CDR3 length equals 14 residues. With 3 bases removed from V and 4 bases from J, the gap between germline ends came to 10 bases. Germline lookup yields CDR1 LNHNV and CDR2 YYDKDF (reference sequence).

The chain links TRBV28 to TRBJ2-4; 9 nucleotides align to TRBD2. V dropped 1 base and J dropped 15; count of bases not matched to a gene: 16. The germline gives CDR1 MDHEN, CDR2 SYDVKM. This CDR3 is 16 amino acids long. Here the CDR3 DNA reads TGTGCCAGCAGTTTATACAGCGGGAGGAGTGAAGCAGAGTGGTACTTC. It specifies CASSLYSGRSEAEWYF.

This clonotype has ten or more counts. This rearrangement joins TRBV5-1 to TRBJ2-3; D remains unclear. Between the trimmed V and J ends, which lost 0 bases and 6 bases, there was a span of 2 bases. CDR3 length equals 11 residues. The germline gives CDR1 SGHRS, CDR2 YFSETQ. The CDR3 DNA is TGCGCCAGCAGCTTGGACGATACGCAGTATTTT. This encodes CASSLDDTQYF. Filled out from reference TRBV5-1 and TRBJ2-3, the complete variable domain reads KAGVTQTPRYLIKTRGQQVTLSCSPISGHRSVSWYQQTPGQGLQFLFEYFSETQRNKGNFPGRFSGRQFSNSRSEMNVSTLELGDSALYLCASSLDDTQYFGPGTRLTVL.

The chain has TRBV4-3 and TRBJ2-1, with D uncertain. Germline lookup yields CDR1 LGHNA and CDR2 YSLEER. Trimming pared 0 bases from V and 2 bases from J, leaving 17 bases between. The CDR3 is 18 amino acids. As DNA, the CDR3 is TGCGCCAGCAGCCAAGAGATATCAAGGGTGCTAACCTACAATGAGCAGTTCTTC. Its protein product is CASSQEISRVLTYNEQFF.

This clonotype occurred many times. V is TRBV18 and J is TRBJ2-4; D remains unclear. Germline V gene sequence: CDR1 KGHSH, CDR2 LQKENI. This CDR3 has 11 residues. V was shortened by 4 bases and J by 5 bases, with 3 bases between the two germline ends. The CDR3, as DNA: TGTGCCAGCTCACACGAAAACATTCAGTACTTC. Amino acid sequence: CASSHENIQYF.

This clonotype was found a few times. The V call is TRBV7-9, the J call TRBJ1-4; D is unclear. With 0 bases removed from V and 0 bases from J, the gap between germline ends came to 5 bases. The CDR3 runs 15 residues. Per germline, CDR1 SEHNR and CDR2 FQNEAQ (reference sequence). CDR3 DNA: TGTGCCAGCAGCTTAGCGGCTGCAACTAATGAAAAACTGTTTTTT. This translates into CASSLAAATNEKLFF.

About this clonotype itself: This could be a read error, since a much larger clone is one nucleotide away. The chain employs TRBV20-1 and TRBJ2-5; 12 bases fit TRBD2. Germline trimming cut 4 bases from V and 11 bases from J; bases unmatched to any gene: 17. Germline loops: CDR1 DFQATT, CDR2 SNEGSKA (reference sequence). This CDR3 is built from 16 residues. In DNA form, the CDR3 reads TGCAGTGCTATCCGCCTAGCGGGGGGGCCGAGGAATGAGCAGTACTTC. This codes for CSAIRLAGGPRNEQYF.